A selection of T cell receptor beta chains follows, all from one sample in a study of T cell responses to AZD1222 COVID-19 vaccine. Libraries were prepared by immunoSEQ multiplex PCR; TCRdb keeps only in-frame clonotypes and omits some of them. The data show more than 120,000 clones, around 90% seen once. Specimen: peripheral blood, collected 28 days after the second dose of the MenACWY control vaccine. The receptor source for this set is an adult who received the MenACWY meningococcal vaccine as a control. Both conserved end residues are part of each CDR3. A D gene is named only where the DNA matches it firmly. Rows give clone size only sometimes, using once, few, many, or a class for an expanded clone.

d_gene,v_gene,abundance,j_gene,CDR3aa,CDR3nt
-,TRBV7-9,-,TRBJ1-5,CASSRGGGYNQPQHF,TGTGCCAGCAGCCGGGGAGGGGGTTACAATCAGCCCCAGCATTTT
-,TRBV6-5,-,TRBJ1-3,CASWGPGTGNTIYF,TGTGCCAGCTGGGGGCCAGGAACTGGAAACACCATATATTTT
-,TRBV5-1,-,TRBJ2-1,CASNLNGGSYNEQFF,TGCGCCAGCAACCTAAATGGGGGGAGCTACAATGAGCAGTTCTTC
TRBD2,TRBV6-5,once,TRBJ2-1,CASTAPGLGNEQFF,TGTGCCAGCACCGCACCGGGACTAGGAAATGAGCAGTTCTTC
-,TRBV29-1,-,TRBJ2-7,CSAGRDSPSEQYF,TGCAGCGCGGGGCGGGACAGTCCCTCCGAGCAGTACTTC
-,TRBV7-3,once,TRBJ1-5,CASSLIDGQPQHF,TGTGCCAGCAGCCTGATCGACGGACAGCCCCAGCATTTT
-,TRBV28,-,TRBJ2-7,CASSQDPAYEQYF,TGTGCCAGCAGTCAGGACCCCGCCTACGAGCAGTACTTC
-,TRBV4-2,-,TRBJ1-1,CASRGGNTEAFF,TGTGCCAGCAGAGGGGGGAACACTGAAGCTTTCTTT
-,TRBV7-5,-,TRBJ1-1,CARSFLGLPLRMNTEAFF,TGTGCCAGAAGCTTCCTTGGCCTTCCGCTCAGAATGAACACTGAAGCTTTCTTT
-,TRBV11-3,-,TRBJ1-4,CASRRDSNEKLFF,TGTGCCAGCAGAAGAGATTCTAATGAAAAACTGTTTTTT
TRBD2,TRBV28,-,TRBJ2-7,CASSSGLAGAGEQYF,TGTGCCAGCAGCTCGGGACTAGCGGGAGCCGGCGAGCAGTACTTC
TRBD2,TRBV5-1,-,TRBJ2-6,CASSSGQRGSGANVLTF,TGCGCCAGCAGCTCGGGCCAGCGGGGCTCTGGGGCCAACGTCCTGACTTTC
TRBD1,TRBV18,-,TRBJ1-2,CASSPVTGDYYGYTF,TGTGCCAGCTCACCCGTGACAGGGGATTACTATGGCTACACCTTC
-,TRBV7-2,-,TRBJ2-1,CASSETMHSYNEQFF,TGTGCCAGCAGCGAGACAATGCATTCTTACAATGAGCAGTTCTTC
TRBD1,TRBV4-1,-,TRBJ1-4,CASSQDTHRGEKLFF,TGCGCCAGCAGCCAAGATACCCACAGGGGTGAAAAACTGTTTTTT
-,TRBV6-1,-,TRBJ1-4,CASSVTMKQFATNEKLFF,TGTGCCAGCAGTGTCACGATGAAGCAGTTCGCAACTAATGAAAAACTGTTTTTT
-,TRBV6-2/TRBV6-3,-,TRBJ1-2,CASSYVGRQYGYTF,TGTGCCAGCAGTTACGTAGGCCGCCAATATGGCTACACCTTC
-,TRBV3-1/TRBV3-2,-,TRBJ1-6,CASSQGWGLNNSPLHF,TGTGCCAGCAGCCAAGGGTGGGGCCTCAATAATTCACCCCTCCACTTT
-,TRBV25-1,once,TRBJ1-4,CASSSVGASFATNEKLFF,TGTGCCAGCAGTTCGGTCGGCGCCTCTTTTGCAACTAATGAAAAACTGTTTTTT
-,TRBV29-1,once,TRBJ2-1,CSVRYGGDEQFF,TGCAGCGTGAGGTACGGGGGCGATGAGCAGTTCTTC
TRBD1,TRBV11-2,-,TRBJ1-2,CASSLDRLRGGYTF,TGTGCCAGCAGCTTGGACAGGCTCCGAGGAGGCTACACCTTC
-,TRBV4-2,-,TRBJ2-1,CASSQVSVVSRNEQFF,TGTGCCAGCAGCCAAGTCTCGGTAGTAAGTCGGAATGAGCAGTTCTTC
-,TRBV7-2,-,TRBJ1-2,CASSPMGEKRGYTF,TGTGCCAGCAGCCCAATGGGGGAGAAGAGGGGCTACACCTTC
-,TRBV5-8,-,TRBJ1-2,CASSGLRGPNYGYTF,TGTGCCAGCAGTGGGCTAAGAGGACCTAACTATGGCTACACCTTC
-,TRBV7-2,-,TRBJ1-1,CASSLEWGNAEAFF,TGTGCCAGCAGCTTAGAATGGGGGAACGCTGAAGCTTTCTTT
TRBD1,TRBV28,-,TRBJ1-2,CASSYPGGGQGSFGYTF,TGTGCCAGCAGTTACCCCGGGGGGGGACAGGGGAGTTTTGGCTACACCTTC
-,TRBV6-5,-,TRBJ1-5,CATGGSHNQPQHF,TGTGCCACCGGGGGGAGCCACAATCAGCCCCAGCATTTT
-,TRBV18,-,TRBJ1-2,CASSPGADYGYTF,TGTGCCAGCTCCCCTGGGGCCGACTATGGCTACACCTTC
TRBD2,TRBV5-1,-,TRBJ2-7,CASSLGTSGSYEQYF,TGCGCCAGCAGCCTAGGGACTAGCGGGTCCTACGAGCAGTACTTC